One sample yielded the 6 T cell receptor beta chains listed below, sequenced in a study of B cell selection in AIRE deficiency. CD4+CD127+ cells were sorted as the conventional CD4 T cells. Generated by immunoSEQ multiplex PCR, the TCRdb table keeps only in-frame clones and is missing some. In the table there are about 21,000 clones, 97% of which are singletons. The sample taken for sequencing was conventional CD4+ T cells sorted from PBMCs. The receptors were gathered from a human donor with AIRE deficiency.

The chain couples TRBV19 to TRBJ2-7; D gene unclear. V dropped 6 bases and J dropped 3 bases, with 18 bases sitting between them. The length of the CDR3 is 15 residues. The V gene's germline CDR1 is LNHDA and CDR2 SQIVND (reference sequence). CDR3 protein: CASRYRHVPLYEQYF. In DNA form, the CDR3 reads TGTGCCAGTAGATACCGGCATGTCCCCCTCTACGAGCAGTACTTC.

The chain combines TRBV9 with TRBJ1-1; D unresolved. Trimming took off 1 base at V and 3 bases at J, with 10 bases between the two ends. The CDR3 totals 14 residues. CDR1 is SGDLS, CDR2 YYNGEE, per germline. The CDR3 coding sequence is TGTGCCAGCAGCGTATTGAGTGGGGACACTGAAGCTTTCTTT. Amino acid sequence: CASSVLSGDTEAFF.

The chain carries TRBV6-5 and TRBJ1-2; perhaps TRBD1 as D (5 bases). The CDR3 has 13 residues. V gave up 4 bases and J gave up 8 bases, with 14 bases separating them. Germline V CDR1 and CDR2: MNHEY, SVGAGI. CDR3 sequence: CASSLWGGTGYTF. The CDR3 region has the DNA TGTGCCAGCAGTTTGTGGGGGGGGACCGGCTACACCTTC.

The chain uses TRBV28 and TRBJ2-7; TRBD1 might be the D (6 bases). Germline CDR1 is MDHEN and CDR2 is SYDVKM. The CDR3 extends over 15 amino acids. The V end was cut by 9 bases, the J end by 0 bases, with 18 bases between. CDR3 loop: CASSPQGASSYEQYF. DNA for the CDR3: TGTGCCAGTAGCCCACAGGGAGCCAGCTCCTACGAGCAGTACTTC.

The chain carries TRBV5-4 and TRBJ1-1; D gene unclear. The CDR3 totals 16 residues. Trimming stripped 0 bases from V and 0 bases from J, with 12 bases between. CDR1 and CDR2 from the germline V gene are SGHNT and YYREEE (reference sequence). CDR3 in amino acids: CASSLVGRPMNTEAFF. The CDR3 region has the DNA TGTGCCAGCAGCTTGGTTGGCCGGCCTATGAACACTGAAGCTTTCTTT.

The V and J genes are TRBV11-3 and TRBJ2-7, with 7 positions matching TRBD2. The ends lost 8 bases at V and 2 bases at J; junction bases unmatched: 12. There are 15 residues in the CDR3. The germline CDR1 and CDR2 sequences are SGHNT and YENEEA. CDR3 amino acids: CASAAGDYLTYEQYF. For the CDR3, the DNA is TGTGCCAGCGCGGCCGGGGACTACCTTACCTACGAGCAGTACTTC.